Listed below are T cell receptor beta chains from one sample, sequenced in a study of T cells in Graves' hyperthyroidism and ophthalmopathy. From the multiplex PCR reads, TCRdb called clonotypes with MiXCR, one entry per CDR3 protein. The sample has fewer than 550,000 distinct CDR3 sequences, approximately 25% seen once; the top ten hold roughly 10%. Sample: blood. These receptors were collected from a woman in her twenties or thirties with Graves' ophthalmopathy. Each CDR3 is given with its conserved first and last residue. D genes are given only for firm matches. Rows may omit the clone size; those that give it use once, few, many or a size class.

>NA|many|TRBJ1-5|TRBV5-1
CASSLDGNQPQHF
TGTGCCAGCAGTTTAGACGGCAATCAGCCCCAGCATTTT
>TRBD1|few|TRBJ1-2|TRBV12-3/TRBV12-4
CASSFTRDRDGYGYTF
TGTGCCAGCAGTTTCACTCGGGACAGGGATGGCTATGGCTACACCTTC
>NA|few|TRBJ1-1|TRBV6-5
CASSYSIGVSEAFF
TGTGCCAGCAGTTACTCGATCGGTGTCTCTGAAGCTTTCTTT
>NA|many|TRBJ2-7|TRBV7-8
CASSLRPSYEQYF
TGTGCCAGCAGCTTAAGGCCATCCTACGAGCAGTACTTC
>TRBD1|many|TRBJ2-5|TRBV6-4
CASSPPRGPGQETQYF
TGTGCCAGCAGCCCTCCGAGGGGGCCCGGGCAAGAGACCCAGTACTTC
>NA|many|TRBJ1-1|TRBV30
CAWSSGAKRGTEAFF
TGTGCCTGGAGCTCTGGGGCCAAAAGAGGCACTGAAGCTTTCTTT
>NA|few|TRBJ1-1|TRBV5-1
CASSSTQNTEAFF
TGCGCCAGCAGCAGTACACAGAACACTGAAGCTTTCTTT
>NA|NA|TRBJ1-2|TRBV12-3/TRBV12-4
CASRTSNGLGYTF
TGTGCCAGCAGAACCTCGAACGGGTTGGGCTACACCTTC
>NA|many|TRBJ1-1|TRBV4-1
CASSPPPEGTEAFF
TGCGCCAGCAGCCCCCCGCCGGAGGGGACTGAAGCTTTCTTT
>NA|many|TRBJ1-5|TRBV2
CASSKTVGNQPQHF
TGTGCCAGCAGTAAGACGGTGGGGAATCAGCCCCAGCATTTT
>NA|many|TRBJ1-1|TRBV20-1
CSASSAGGGEAFF
TGCAGTGCTAGTTCGGCGGGGGGCGGTGAAGCTTTCTTT
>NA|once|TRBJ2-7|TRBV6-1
CASSRDIFEQYF
TGTGCCAGCAGTAGGGACATTTTCGAGCAGTACTTC
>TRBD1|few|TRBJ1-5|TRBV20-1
CSARPRTGYQPQHF
TGCAGTGCTAGACCCCGGACAGGGTATCAGCCCCAGCATTTT
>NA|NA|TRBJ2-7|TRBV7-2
CASSPRDEAYEQYF
TGTGCCAGCAGCCCCCGGGACGAGGCCTACGAGCAGTACTTC
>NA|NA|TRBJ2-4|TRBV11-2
CASSCFPTPGLAKNIQYF
TGTGCCAGCAGCTGTTTCCCGACTCCGGGATTAGCCAAAAACATTCAGTACTTC
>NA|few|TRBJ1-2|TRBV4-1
CASSPRRGTGGYTF
TGCGCCAGCAGCCCTCGCCGAGGAACGGGGGGCTACACCTTC
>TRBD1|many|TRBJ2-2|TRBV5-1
CASSLEGTVWPGELFF
TGCGCCAGCAGCTTGGAAGGGACAGTGTGGCCCGGGGAGCTGTTTTTT
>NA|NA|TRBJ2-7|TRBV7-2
CASSLGTFWEQYF
TGTGCCAGCAGCTTAGGAACCTTTTGGGAGCAGTACTTC
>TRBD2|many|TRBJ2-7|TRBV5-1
CASSLAAGAFYEQYF
TGCGCCAGCAGCTTGGCAGCGGGGGCGTTCTACGAGCAGTACTTC
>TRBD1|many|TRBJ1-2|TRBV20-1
CSATGQGPWGYTF
TGCAGTGCCACGGGACAGGGACCTTGGGGCTACACCTTC
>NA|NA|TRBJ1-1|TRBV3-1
CASSQRADTEAFF
TGTGCCAGCAGCCAAAGGGCGGACACTGAAGCTTTCTTT
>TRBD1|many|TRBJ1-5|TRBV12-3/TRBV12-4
CTSTYRGSNQPQHF
TGTACCAGCACCTACAGGGGCAGCAATCAGCCCCAGCATTTT
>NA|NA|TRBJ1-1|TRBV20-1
CSARNGLNTEAFF
TGCAGTGCTAGGAACGGATTGAACACTGAAGCTTTCTTT
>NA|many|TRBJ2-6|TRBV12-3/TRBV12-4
CASSFPRAAGANVLTF
TGTGCCAGCAGTTTTCCCAGGGCGGCTGGGGCCAACGTCCTGACTTTC
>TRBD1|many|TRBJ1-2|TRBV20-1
CSARGWGGTDGYTF
TGCAGTGCTAGAGGATGGGGGGGGACAGATGGCTACACCTTC
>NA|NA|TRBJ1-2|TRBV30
CAWSVAYGYTF
TGTGCCTGGAGTGTCGCATACGGCTACACCTTC
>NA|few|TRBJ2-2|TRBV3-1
CASSQFGWANTGELFF
TGTGCCAGCAGCCAATTCGGGTGGGCGAACACCGGGGAGCTGTTTTTT
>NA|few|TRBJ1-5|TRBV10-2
CASRGGVGVGQPQHF
TGCGCCAGCAGAGGGGGGGTCGGAGTGGGTCAGCCCCAGCATTTT
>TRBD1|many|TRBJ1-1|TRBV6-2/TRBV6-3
CASSWTGGFNTEAFF
TGTGCCAGCAGTTGGACAGGGGGGTTCAACACTGAAGCTTTCTTT
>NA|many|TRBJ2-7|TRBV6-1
CASSTGIYEQYF
TGTGCCAGCAGCACAGGGATTTACGAGCAGTACTTC
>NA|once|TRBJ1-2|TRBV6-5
CASSYSTAQDGYTF
TGTGCCAGCAGTTACTCGACAGCTCAGGATGGCTACACCTTC
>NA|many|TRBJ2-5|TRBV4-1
CASRRQLKETQYF
TGCGCCAGCCGGAGACAGTTGAAGGAGACCCAGTACTTC
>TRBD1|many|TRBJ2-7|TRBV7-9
CASSWADRDHEQYF
TGTGCCAGCAGCTGGGCGGACAGGGACCACGAGCAGTACTTC
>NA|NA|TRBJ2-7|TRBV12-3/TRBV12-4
CASSPTNLGYEQYF
TGTGCCAGCAGTCCCACTAACCTCGGCTACGAGCAGTACTTC
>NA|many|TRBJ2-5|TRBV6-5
CASSYSMANQYF
TGTGCCAGCAGTTACTCGATGGCGAACCAGTACTTC
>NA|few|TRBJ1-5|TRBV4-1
CASSQLGLNQPQHF
TGCGCCAGCAGCCAATTAGGGCTGAATCAGCCCCAGCATTTT
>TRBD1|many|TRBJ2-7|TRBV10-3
CAISVAGGNEQYF
TGTGCCATCAGTGTGGCAGGGGGCAACGAGCAGTACTTC
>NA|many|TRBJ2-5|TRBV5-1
CASSLSRTEQETQYF
TGCGCCAGCAGCTTGTCTAGGACAGAACAAGAGACCCAGTACTTC
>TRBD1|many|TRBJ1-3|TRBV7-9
CASSSLTGSGNTIYF
TGTGCCAGCAGCTCCTTGACAGGGAGCGGAAACACCATATATTTT
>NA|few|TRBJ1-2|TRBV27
CASSLSMVPSYGCTF
TGTGCCAGCAGTTTATCAATGGTACCCTCCTATGGCTGCACCTTC
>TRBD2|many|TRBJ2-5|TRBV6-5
CASRVTSAGGQETQYF
TGTGCCAGCAGGGTCACCTCAGCGGGGGGGCAAGAGACCCAGTACTTC
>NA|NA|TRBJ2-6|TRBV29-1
CSVQTGANVLTF
TGCAGCGTTCAGACAGGGGCCAACGTCCTGACTTTC
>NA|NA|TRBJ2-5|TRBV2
CASSDGVETQYF
TGTGCCAGCAGTGACGGAGTGGAGACCCAGTACTTC
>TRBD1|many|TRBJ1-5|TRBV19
CASSDRGLWSNQPQHF
TGTGCCAGTAGTGACAGGGGGTTGTGGAGCAATCAGCCCCAGCATTTT
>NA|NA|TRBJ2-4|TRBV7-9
CASSSTRPEENIQYF
TGTGCCAGCAGCTCCACACGACCCGAAGAAAACATTCAGTACTTC
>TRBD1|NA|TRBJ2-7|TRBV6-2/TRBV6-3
CASSTGQDPYEQYF
TGTGCCAGCAGTACGGGACAGGACCCCTACGAGCAGTACTTC
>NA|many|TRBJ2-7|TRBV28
CASSWDDRTYEQYF
TGTGCCAGCAGTTGGGACGACAGAACCTACGAGCAGTACTTC
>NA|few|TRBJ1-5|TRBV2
CASTGGGYGIQPQHF
TGTGCCAGCACCGGAGGGGGGTACGGGATTCAGCCCCAGCATTTT
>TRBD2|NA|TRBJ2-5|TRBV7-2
CASSTYSGGPETQYF
TGTGCCAGCAGCACATACTCGGGGGGGCCGGAGACCCAGTACTTC
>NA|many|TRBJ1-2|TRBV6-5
CASSYSQVGGANYGYTF
TGTGCCAGCAGTTACTCCCAGGTTGGAGGGGCAAACTATGGCTACACCTTC
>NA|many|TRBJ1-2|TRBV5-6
CASSLLSGGDGYTF
TGTGCCAGCAGCTTGCTCTCTGGGGGCGATGGCTACACCTTC
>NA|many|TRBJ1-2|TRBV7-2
CASSLGSGYGYTF
TGTGCCAGCAGCTTAGGGTCAGGCTATGGCTACACCTTC
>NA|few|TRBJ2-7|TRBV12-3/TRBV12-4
CASADPGTEQYF
TGTGCCAGCGCAGACCCCGGGACGGAGCAGTACTTC
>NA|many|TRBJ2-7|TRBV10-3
CAISEAGEQYF
TGTGCCATCAGTGAGGCGGGCGAGCAGTACTTC
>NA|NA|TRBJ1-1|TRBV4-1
CASSRVTANTEAFF
TGCGCCAGCAGCCGAGTAACAGCGAACACTGAAGCTTTCTTT
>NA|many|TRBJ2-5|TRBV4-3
CASSQGGGQGVKTQYF
TGCGCCAGCAGCCAAGGGGGGGGGCAGGGGGTAAAGACCCAGTACTTC
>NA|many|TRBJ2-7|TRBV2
CASSELIRQEGYEQYF
TGTGCCAGCAGTGAATTGATCAGACAGGAGGGATACGAGCAGTACTTC
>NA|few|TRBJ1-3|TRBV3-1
CASSHSLTGIFGNTIYF
TGTGCCAGCAGCCATAGCCTCACAGGGATATTCGGAAACACCATATATTTT
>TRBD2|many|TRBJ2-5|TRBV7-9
CASSLVPRGVQETQYF
TGTGCCAGCAGCTTAGTCCCGCGGGGGGTCCAGGAGACCCAGTACTTC
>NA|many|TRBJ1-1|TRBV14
CASSHWTVMNTEAFF
TGTGCCAGCAGCCATTGGACAGTAATGAACACTGAAGCTTTCTTT